In this sample, the clone carrying this T cell receptor beta chain turned up many times. The CDR3 has 15 amino acids. In germline, CDR1 is SNHLY, CDR2 FYNNEI. Trimming shortened V by 0 bases and J by 5 bases, and 11 bases separated the two germline ends. This entry comes from a study of blood T cells in healthy people across ages. The use of a sample-barcoded 5' primer and a J-beta primer mix characterized a second PCR of roughly 6 to 12 cycles. TCRdb processed the 5' RACE reads anew with MiXCR; each CDR3 protein has one entry. The sample lists about 590,000 distinct CDR3 sequences; around 31% were seen once.

The material sequenced was blood. The rearrangement links TRBV2 to TRBJ1-5, with a weak D call TRBD1 (5 bases). The source of this sequence is a woman of 80 years or more in good health. Here the CDR3 reads CASSEALGDYQPQHF. For the CDR3, the DNA is TGTGCCAGCAGTGAAGCCTTAGGGGATTATCAGCCCCAGCATTTT.